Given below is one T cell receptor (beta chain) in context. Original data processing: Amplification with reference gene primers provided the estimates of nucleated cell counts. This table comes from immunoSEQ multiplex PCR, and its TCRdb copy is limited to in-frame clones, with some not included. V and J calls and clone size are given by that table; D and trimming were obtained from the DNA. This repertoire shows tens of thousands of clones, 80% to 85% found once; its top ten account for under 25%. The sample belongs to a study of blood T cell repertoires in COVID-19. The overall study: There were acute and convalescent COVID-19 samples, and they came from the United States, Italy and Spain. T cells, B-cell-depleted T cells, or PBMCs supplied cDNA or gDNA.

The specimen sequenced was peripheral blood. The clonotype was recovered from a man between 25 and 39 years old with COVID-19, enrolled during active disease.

CDR3 sequence: CASSQSGGVYTGELFF. The DNA for the CDR3 is TGTGCCAGCAGCCAGAGCGGGGGGGTGTACACCGGGGAGCTGTTTTTT. The chain links TRBV7-6 to TRBJ2-2, with 10 bases that match TRBD2. J gave up 3 bases and V 5 bases, and 6 bases lay outside the gene matches. This CDR3 is built from 16 residues. Looked up from germline, CDR1 is SGHVS and CDR2 is FNYEAQ.